The T cell receptor beta chain described here comes from a study of T cell repertoires in ileal Crohn's disease. Overall study: Operated complications were stricturing disease (about 60%) and penetrating disease (39%). Postoperative therapy was given to about half: about a dozen thiopurines, around 18 anti-TNF agents.

The table came from immunoSEQ multiplex PCR; TCRdb's copy has only in-frame clones and leaves some out. The sample carries roughly 17,000 clones, about three quarters recorded once. Indicated time point: neoterminal ileum biopsy at postoperative endoscopy, about 6 months after surgery. Regarding the study as a whole: Clonal expansions were more frequent in active smokers than non-smokers at surgery. Every patient over 26.8% clonality showed endoscopic recurrence.

Note on this clone: Its antigen is not known.

Sequencing was carried out using ileal tissue. This sequence originates from an adult with Crohn's disease.

This CDR3 is CASSLDASTDTQYF. The DNA of the CDR3 is TGTGCCAGCAGCTTGGACGCGAGCACAGATACGCAGTATTTT. The chain recombines TRBV5-8 with TRBJ2-3; D is unresolved. The germline V gene has CDR1 SGHTS and CDR2 YDEGEE. This CDR3 spans 14 amino acids. Trimming stripped 0 bases from V and 0 bases from J, with 5 bases between.